The clone carrying this T cell receptor (beta chain) appeared a single time. Its antigen remains unidentified. Only CD45RO-negative cells positively selected for CCR7 counted as naive CD8 cells, so terminally differentiated effector memory CD45RA+ cells were excluded. From germline, CDR1 is MNHNS and CDR2 SASEGT. Unmatched junction bases numbered 2, after V lost 8 bases and J lost 1 base. The CDR3 length is 15 residues. The data were obtained in a study of shared clonotypes between healthy human individuals. The study, taken as a whole, reports: Rarefaction showed sorted-subset sequencing was incomplete despite large depth. For naive CD4 cells, around 5% of clonotypes were shared across a few donors.

Every subset's genomic DNA went evenly onto several immunoSEQ plates. Sorted-subset replicate PCR reactions contained 200 to 250 ng DNA, corresponding to some 30,000 T cell genomes. The data were produced by immunoSEQ multiplex PCR, yet TCRdb's version contains in-frame clones alone and is incomplete. The sample yields about 2.2 million clones, just under 95% seen once. This clonotype originated in a man aged 18 to 35 in good health. Some clones in this sample may be carry-over from other donors' samples. The sequenced sample was naive CD8+ T cells from PBMCs. The rearrangement links TRBV6-1 to TRBJ2-1, with 13 bases matching TRBD2. The CDR3 nucleotides are TGTGCCAGCCTGGGACTAGCGGGATCCTACAATGAGCAGTTCTTC. Translation gives CASLGLAGSYNEQFF.